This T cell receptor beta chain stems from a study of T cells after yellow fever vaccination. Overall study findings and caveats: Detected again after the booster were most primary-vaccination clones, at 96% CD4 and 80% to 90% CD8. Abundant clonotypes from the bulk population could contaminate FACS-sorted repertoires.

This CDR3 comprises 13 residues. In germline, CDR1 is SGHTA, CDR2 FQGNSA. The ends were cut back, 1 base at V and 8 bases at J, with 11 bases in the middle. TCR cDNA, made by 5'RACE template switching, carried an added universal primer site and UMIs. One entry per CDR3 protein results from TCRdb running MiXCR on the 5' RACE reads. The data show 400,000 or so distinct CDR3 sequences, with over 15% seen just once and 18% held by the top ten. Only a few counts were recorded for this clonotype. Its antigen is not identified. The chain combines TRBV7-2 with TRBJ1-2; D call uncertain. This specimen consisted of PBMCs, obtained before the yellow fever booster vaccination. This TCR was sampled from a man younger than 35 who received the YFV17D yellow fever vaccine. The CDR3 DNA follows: TGTGCCAGCAGCTTAGGTACCGCCGTCGGCTACACCTTC. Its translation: CASSLGTAVGYTF.